These T cell receptor beta chains were read from a single sample in a study of T cell responses to AZD1222 COVID-19 vaccine. Profiled with immunoSEQ multiplex PCR; TCRdb holds only in-frame clones, not every one. Here the sample spans some 140,000 clones, around 90% being singletons. Sequenced material: peripheral blood, taken on day 0 of AZD1222 vaccination. The receptors shown here come from an adult in good health. CDR3s include the opening cysteine and the closing phenylalanine or tryptophan. The D gene is left open where the match is weak. Some rows mark clone size as missing; the rest say once, few, many or name a class of expanded clone.

j_call | d_call | v_call | cdr3_length | clone_size | cdr3_nt | cdr3_aa
TRBJ2-5 | NA | TRBV5-1 | 14 | NA | TGCGCCAGCAGCCCCTCCGACAGACAAGAGACCCAGTACTTC | CASSPSDRQETQYF
TRBJ2-2 | NA | TRBV11-3 | 16 | NA | TGTGCCAGCAGCTTGGACGGGACACCGAACACCGGGGAGCTGTTTTTT | CASSLDGTPNTGELFF
TRBJ1-1 | NA | TRBV11-3 | 16 | NA | TGTGCCAGCAGCTTAGGAGGCAGCACCATGAACACTGAAGCTTTCTTT | CASSLGGSTMNTEAFF
TRBJ2-7 | NA | TRBV9 | 13 | once | TGTGCCAGCAGCGGGCGGGTCGGCTACGAGCAGTACTTC | CASSGRVGYEQYF
TRBJ1-3 | TRBD1 | TRBV7-6 | 15 | once | TGTGCCAGCAGCGTAGGACAGGGGGAAGGGAACACCATATATTTT | CASSVGQGEGNTIYF
TRBJ2-1 | NA | TRBV30 | 15 | NA | TGTGCCTGGAGCGAGCTGGACGGGGGCGCAAGTGAGCAGTTCTTC | CAWSELDGGASEQFF
TRBJ1-1 | NA | TRBV7-9 | 15 | many | TGTGCCAGCAGCTTATCTGTGGGGATGGGCACTGAAGCTTTCTTT | CASSLSVGMGTEAFF
TRBJ1-3 | NA | TRBV11-2 | 17 | NA | TGTGCCAGCAGCTCGATAGGTTCGGATAGCTCTGGAAACACCATATATTTT | CASSSIGSDSSGNTIYF
TRBJ1-2 | TRBD1 | TRBV10-3 | 14 | NA | TGTGCCATCAGTGGAAGACAGGGTAACGGTGGCTACACCTTC | CAISGRQGNGGYTF
TRBJ2-1 | NA | TRBV7-6 | 14 | NA | TGTGCCAGCAGCTTATGGGCCGATAGCAATGAGCAGTTCTTC | CASSLWADSNEQFF
TRBJ2-1 | NA | TRBV3-1/TRBV3-2 | 15 | NA | TGTGCCAGCAGCCAAGGGCCCGATTCCTACAATGAGCAGTTCTTC | CASSQGPDSYNEQFF
TRBJ2-7 | TRBD2 | TRBV11-2 | 16 | few | TGTGCCAGCAGCTTAAGGCCTGGCGGGAGCGTATACGAGCAGTACTTC | CASSLRPGGSVYEQYF
TRBJ1-4 | TRBD1 | TRBV7-2 | 16 | NA | TGTGCCAGCAGCCTCGGACAGGGGATCACTAATGAAAAACTGTTTTTT | CASSLGQGITNEKLFF
TRBJ1-5 | NA | TRBV5-1 | 17 | NA | TGCGCCAGCAGCTTGGGGGGAGGTGGAAATAGCAATCAGCCCCAGCATTTT | CASSLGGGGNSNQPQHF
TRBJ1-1 | NA | TRBV6-5 | 16 | NA | TGTGCCAGCAGTTTTTCCCCTCGGGTATCGAACACTGAAGCTTTCTTT | CASSFSPRVSNTEAFF
TRBJ2-3 | NA | TRBV27 | 14 | NA | TGTGCCAGCAGCCTCCACGGGGGATCAGATACGCAGTATTTT | CASSLHGGSDTQYF
TRBJ2-3 | TRBD2 | TRBV6-4 | 17 | NA | TGTGCCAGCAGTCTAGCGGGAGGCCAGCCCTACACAGATACGCAGTATTTT | CASSLAGGQPYTDTQYF
TRBJ1-1 | NA | TRBV6-5 | 14 | many | TGTGCCAGCAGGCGTAAAACAGGGTTCTCTGAAGCTTTCTTT | CASRRKTGFSEAFF
TRBJ1-2 | NA | TRBV9 | 13 | NA | TGTGCCAGCAGCCCCTTGGGGGGTTATGGCTACACCTTC | CASSPLGGYGYTF
TRBJ2-1 | NA | TRBV28 | 12 | NA | TGTGCCAGCAGTTTATTGAGCAATGAGCAGTTCTTC | CASSLLSNEQFF
TRBJ1-5 | NA | TRBV18 | 16 | NA | TGTGCCAGCTCACGAGACAGGCGGGTTATTGGTCAGCCCCAGCATTTT | CASSRDRRVIGQPQHF
TRBJ1-5 | NA | TRBV27 | 14 | NA | TGTGCCAGCAGTCCACCGGACAGTTTATCGCCCCAGCATTTT | CASSPPDSLSPQHF
TRBJ2-7 | NA | TRBV6-5 | 10 | NA | TGTGCCAGCAGTTACCCTGAGCAGTACTTC | CASSYPEQYF
TRBJ2-3 | NA | TRBV19 | 15 | NA | TGTGCCAGTAGGGGACGGCAGGGGCGGTATGGTACGCAGTATTTT | CASRGRQGRYGTQYF
TRBJ1-2 | TRBD1 | TRBV30 | 15 | NA | TGTGCCTGGAGACCCCCGGGACAGGGGGCGATCGGCTACACCTTC | CAWRPPGQGAIGYTF
TRBJ2-3 | NA | TRBV21-1 | 21 | NA | TGTGCCAGCAGCAAAGCGGACATGGGACTAGCGGGATCCCTTAGGACAGATACGCAGTATTTT | CASSKADMGLAGSLRTDTQYF
TRBJ2-1 | NA | TRBV5-6 | 14 | once | TGTGCCAGCAGCTTGGTATCCTCATACAATGAGCAGTTCTTC | CASSLVSSYNEQFF
TRBJ1-5 | TRBD1 | TRBV29-1 | 12 | NA | TGCAGTGCAAAGACAGGGGATCAGCCCCAGCATTTT | CSAKTGDQPQHF
TRBJ1-1 | NA | TRBV10-1 | 14 | once | TGCGCCAGCAGTGAGAGGGCTCTGGGCACTGAAGCTTTCTTT | CASSERALGTEAFF
TRBJ1-2 | TRBD1 | TRBV28 | 14 | NA | TGTGCCAGCAGTTCGGGACAGGGCAACTATGGCTACACCTTC | CASSSGQGNYGYTF
TRBJ1-2 | TRBD1 | TRBV14 | 12 | NA | TGTGCCAGCAGCCCAGGGGGCGGTGGCTACACCTTC | CASSPGGGGYTF
TRBJ1-3 | NA | TRBV14 | 13 | NA | TGTGCCAGCAGCCAAGATCGCGGAAACACCATATATTTT | CASSQDRGNTIYF
TRBJ2-7 | NA | TRBV10-3 | 14 | once | TGTGCCATCAGTGAGTCGGGGTTGAGCTACGAGCAGTACTTC | CAISESGLSYEQYF
TRBJ2-7 | TRBD1 | TRBV19 | 14 | NA | TGTGCCAGTAGGGGACAGGGTGGGAGCTACGAGCAGTACTTC | CASRGQGGSYEQYF
TRBJ2-1 | TRBD2 | TRBV7-6 | 15 | NA | TGTGCCAGCAGCTTAGGAGGGACTAGTAGCGGTGAGCAGTTCTTC | CASSLGGTSSGEQFF
TRBJ1-1 | NA | TRBV5-1 | 13 | once | TGCGCCAGCAGTACAGGGACCGACACTGAAGCTTTCTTT | CASSTGTDTEAFF
TRBJ2-3 | TRBD2 | TRBV15 | 18 | NA | TGTGCCACCAGCAGAGACCGGGCGGGAGGGCCAGGAACAGATACGCAGTATTTT | CATSRDRAGGPGTDTQYF
TRBJ2-6 | NA | TRBV7-2 | 15 | NA | TGTGCCAGCAGAGTAGCAGGTTTTGGGGCCAACGTCCTGACTTTC | CASRVAGFGANVLTF
TRBJ1-4 | NA | TRBV29-1 | 13 | NA | TGCAGCGTTGAAGATTCGGACAGCCGAAAACTGTTTTTT | CSVEDSDSRKLFF
TRBJ1-1 | TRBD1 | TRBV5-1 | 14 | NA | TGCGCCAGCAGCTTGGGGACAGGGAGGACTGAAGCTTTCTTT | CASSLGTGRTEAFF
TRBJ2-7 | NA | TRBV7-8 | 16 | NA | TGTGCCAGCAGCACCCAAGACTGGGGGCTCGGGAACGAGCAGTACTTC | CASSTQDWGLGNEQYF
TRBJ2-3 | TRBD1 | TRBV5-1 | 15 | NA | TGCGCCAGCAGCCCGGACAGGATTAGCACAGATACGCAGTATTTT | CASSPDRISTDTQYF
TRBJ2-1 | TRBD2 | TRBV7-8 | 17 | NA | TGTGCCAGCAGCTTACCGGGGACTAGCGGTCCCTACAATGAGCAGTTCTTC | CASSLPGTSGPYNEQFF
TRBJ2-7 | NA | TRBV5-1 | 14 | NA | TGCGCCAGCAGCAGAGGGACGTCGGTGGGCGAGCAGTACTTC | CASSRGTSVGEQYF
TRBJ2-1 | NA | TRBV7-9 | 15 | NA | TGTGCCAGCAGCTCTCCTGTGGGAAGGAGGGATGAGCAGTTCTTC | CASSSPVGRRDEQFF
TRBJ2-7 | TRBD2 | TRBV6-2/TRBV6-3 | 14 | NA | TGTGCCAGCAGCATCGGCGGGGGGCGCGACGAGCAGTACTTC | CASSIGGGRDEQYF
TRBJ2-2 | NA | TRBV3-1/TRBV3-2 | 13 | NA | TGTGCCAGCAGCAGGGACCTCACCGGGGAGCTGTTTTTT | CASSRDLTGELFF
TRBJ2-2 | TRBD2 | TRBV30 | 13 | NA | TGTGCCTGGGGTAGCGGGAGGCCCGGGGAGCTGTTTTTT | CAWGSGRPGELFF
TRBJ2-1 | TRBD2 | TRBV6-2/TRBV6-3 | 16 | NA | TGTGCCAGCAGTCCCCGACAGCTGACTAGCGGGAGGGCCACGTTCTTC | CASSPRQLTSGRATFF
TRBJ1-1 | NA | TRBV10-3 | 11 | NA | TGTGCCATCGGCAGCCCCACTGAAGCTTTCTTT | CAIGSPTEAFF
TRBJ2-1 | NA | TRBV5-1 | 12 | NA | TGCGCCAGCAGCTTGGGGAGGAATGAGCAGTTCTTC | CASSLGRNEQFF
TRBJ2-7 | NA | TRBV15 | 13 | NA | TGTGCCACCAGCAGGGAGGGATGGGGGGTACAGTACTTC | CATSREGWGVQYF
TRBJ1-2 | NA | TRBV27 | 13 | once | TGTGCCAGCAGTTTGTCTGGGCCCTATGGCTACACCTTC | CASSLSGPYGYTF
TRBJ2-2 | NA | TRBV19 | 14 | NA | TGTGCCAGCGCCCGGGACCGGAACACCGGGGAGCTGTTTTTT | CASARDRNTGELFF
TRBJ2-2 | NA | TRBV18 | 15 | NA | TGTGCCAGCTCACAGCAGAAGGCCGATACGGGGGAGCTGTTTTTT | CASSQQKADTGELFF
TRBJ2-3 | TRBD2 | TRBV4-3 | 15 | medium-sized | TGCGCCAGCAGCCAAGATAAAACTAGCGGAGATACGCAGTATTTT | CASSQDKTSGDTQYF